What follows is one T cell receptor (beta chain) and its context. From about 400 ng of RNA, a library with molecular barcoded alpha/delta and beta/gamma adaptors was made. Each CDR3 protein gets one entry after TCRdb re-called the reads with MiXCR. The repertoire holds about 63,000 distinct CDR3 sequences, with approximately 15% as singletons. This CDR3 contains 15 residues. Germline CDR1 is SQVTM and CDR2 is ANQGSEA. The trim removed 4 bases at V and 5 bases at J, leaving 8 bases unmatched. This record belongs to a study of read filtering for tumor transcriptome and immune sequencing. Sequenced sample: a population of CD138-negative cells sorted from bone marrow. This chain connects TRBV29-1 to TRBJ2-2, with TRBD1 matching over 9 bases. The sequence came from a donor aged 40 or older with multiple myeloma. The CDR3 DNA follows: TGCAGCGTTGTCTGGGACAGGGATCCGACCGGGGAGCTGTTTTTT. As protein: CSVVWDRDPTGELFF.